This TCR beta chain emerged from a study of T-cell reconstitution after alpha-beta-depleted transplantation in children. V was pared by 1 base and J by 7 bases, with 9 bases of the junction left unmatched. Germline CDR1 is DFQATT and CDR2 is SNEGSKA (reference sequence). This CDR3 spans 16 amino acids. Study-wide findings and caveats: Recipient T cells and thymic progenitors that survived gave rise to the high TCRbeta diversity observed at day 60 in some patients. Expanded graft clones, several hundred of them, were reportedly the source of alpha-beta T cells about two months after transplant.

Preparation of the TCRbeta library was carried out with unique molecular identifiers. One entry per CDR3 protein results from TCRdb running MiXCR on the PCR reads. The table records around 250,000 distinct CDR3 sequences, around 7.8% of them present only once. This clonotype was detected ten times or more. What it binds is unknown. The sample was PBMCs, mostly from graft donor cells, taken 180 days after TCRalphabeta/CD19-depleted stem cell transplant. The receptor comes from a male patient between 5 and 17 years old who had a stem cell transplant for acute lymphoblastic leukemia, so the T cells may come from the graft donor. This chain connects TRBV20-1 to TRBJ2-1; 11 bases line up with TRBD2. The CDR3 sequence is CSARVLHSGRANEQFF. CDR3 nucleotides: TGCAGTGCTAGAGTTCTGCATAGCGGGAGGGCAAATGAGCAGTTCTTC.